This TCR beta chain was recorded in a study of shared clonotypes between healthy human individuals. Points from the study as a whole: Naive CD4 clonotype sharing across several donors was 4% to 5%.

Deep-level assay runs were performed. The repertoire was sequenced with immunoSEQ multiplex PCR; TCRdb's copy has only in-frame clones and lacks some. The sample carries approximately 98,000 clones, around 68% recorded once. Only a few counts were recorded for this clone. Its specificity is not known. The same CDR3 arises from other DNA sequences in this sample as well. V shed 1 base and J 3 bases; nucleotides not matched to a gene: 3. This CDR3 region has 15 residues. Germline loops: CDR1 SGHAT, CDR2 FQNNGV. V gene TRBV11-2 combines with J gene TRBJ2-3, with TRBD2 matching over 8 bases. The receptor was isolated from a woman in her twenties or thirties in good health. The sequencing input was memory CD8+ T cells sorted from blood. The subset was: CD45RO+ cells pooled with CCR7-negative TemRA cells. The CDR3 bases are TGTGCCAGCAGCTTAGTCGGGACTAGTACAGATACGCAGTATTTT. Amino acids: CASSLVGTSTDTQYF.